Sequencing of this T cell receptor beta chain was carried out in a study of immune heterogeneity within non-small cell lung tumors. Across the study: Tumors were classified as 4 squamous cell carcinomas, about 9 non-squamous carcinomas and 1 not otherwise specified. Findings of the study overall: Most high-frequency T-cell receptor beta clonotypes were specific to a single patient. Identical dominant CDR3 beta clonotypes showed recurrence across tumor sites within a patient, and site-unique high-frequency clones were also present. T-cell clonality in a given local region correlated moderately yet significantly with the local tumor mutational burden (R about 0.3).

Bulk tumor genomic DNA served as template, at around 600 ng per sample. Surgical sampling yielded several biopsies per primary tumor (spaced far apart). Patients had untreated, newly diagnosed non-small cell lung cancer and underwent curative surgery. CDR3 of TCR beta was amplified by multiplex PCR that used 32 V and 13 J primers. TCRdb analysed the multiplex PCR reads with MiXCR anew, one entry per CDR3 protein. The repertoire consists of some 9,300 distinct CDR3 sequences, with roughly 30% occurring once and the leading ten covering approximately 10%. This clonotype was detected ten times or more. What it binds is unknown. Germline V gene sequence: CDR1 MNHNS, CDR2 SASEGT. The CDR3 spans 15 residues. V was cut by 2 bases and J by 5 bases, with 15 bases left in between.

Input material: lung tumor tissue. The rearrangement links TRBV6-1 to TRBJ1-1; possibly TRBD1 for D (5 bases). This TCR came from a man in his sixties with non-small cell lung cancer. The CDR3 sequence: CASSEMGQAGTEAFF. DNA for the CDR3: TGTGCCAGCAGTGAAATGGGGCAGGCGGGGACTGAAGCTTTCTTT.